The 22 T cell receptor beta chains in this list originate from one sample, sequenced in a study of T-cell memory formation after mild COVID-19 (TCRdb year 2021). Receptor amplification or capture employed 5' RACE. Data came from an Illumina NovaSeq 6000. TCRdb handled the public reads itself, with Q25 trimming in fastp and clone calling in MiXCR, and kept productive beta chains. Each CDR3 protein appears once, grouped with its most common genes and DNA. The sample table shows about 350,000 distinct CDR3 sequences, and around 13% are seen once. 22% of the sample belongs to the ten largest clones. Sequenced input: PBMCs or a T cell subset sorted from them (not recorded which). Receptors originate from a man aged 18 to 29 who had mild COVID-19 (a few samples of this study predate the infection). The sample titles of this study are shuffled in the database, so cell type and time point are left out; the donor was told from shared clones.

The chain employs TRBV20-1 and TRBJ2-7, with TRBD2 matching over 7 bases. Germline V lookup: CDR1 DFQATT, CDR2 SNEGSKA (reference sequence). The CDR3 is 15 residues long. V trimming: 6 bases; J trimming: 5 bases; junction bases outside the gene matches: 16. The CDR3 bases are TGCAGTGCCCTACCCAGCGGGGACCCTCGGGACGAGCAGTACTTC. Residues: CSALPSGDPRDEQYF.

This CDR3 is CASSQELAVSLNTGELFF. The CDR3 DNA reads as TGCGCCAGCAGCCAAGAGCTAGCGGTTTCCCTTAACACCGGGGAGCTGTTTTTT. The rearrangement links TRBV4-3 to TRBJ2-2; 7 bases are a match to TRBD2. Germline V gene lookup returns CDR1 LGHNA and CDR2 YSLEER. V gave up 0 bases and J gave up 2 bases; unmatched junction bases: 9. The CDR3 is made up of 18 amino acids.

This clonotype showed up just a few times. The chain carries TRBV29-1 and TRBJ1-1; D gene uncertain. The CDR3 sequence is 13 residues long. Germline lookup yields CDR1 SQVTM and CDR2 ANQGSEA. Trimming took 3 bases from V and 3 from J, leaving 11 bases between them. The CDR3 nucleotides are TGCAGCGTTGAGGGGATCTTGGACACTGAAGCTTTCTTT. Amino acid sequence: CSVEGILDTEAFF.

This clonotype was seen only a few times. The J gene is TRBJ2-7, the V gene TRBV5-6; D unresolved. This CDR3 has 14 amino acids. Trimming took 1 base from V and 3 from J, leaving 11 bases between them. Germline V gene data show CDR1 as SGHDT and CDR2 as YYEEEE. CDR3 amino acids: CASSLKWTVYEQYV. The CDR3 DNA is TGTGCCAGCAGCTTGAAGTGGACGGTCTACGAGCAGTACGTC.

The chain joins TRBV6-5 to TRBJ2-3; 7 bases align to TRBD1. V shed 4 bases, J shed 2 bases, and the junction held 3 bases outside the gene matches. The CDR3 is made up of 14 amino acids. CDR1 is MNHEY and CDR2 is SVGAGI in the germline V gene. In DNA, the CDR3 is TGTGCCAGCAGTTGGGACAGCGACACAGATACGCAGTATTTT. Its translation: CASSWDSDTDTQYF.

The chain has TRBV3-1 and TRBJ1-2; 7 nucleotides agree with TRBD1. Germline V CDR1 and CDR2: LGHDT, YNNKEL (reference sequence). The trim removed 2 bases at V and 2 bases at J, leaving 2 bases unmatched. This CDR3 has 14 amino acids. CDR3 sequence (DNA): TGTGCCAGCAGCCAACCGGGACAGAACTATGGCTACACCTTC. This encodes CASSQPGQNYGYTF.

This clonotype was picked up a small number of times. V and J are TRBV3-1 and TRBJ2-2; possibly TRBD2 for D (6 bases). The V gene lost 0 bases and the J gene lost 12 bases, with 14 bases spanning the gap. The CDR3 consists of 14 residues. The germline V gene has CDR1 LGHDT and CDR2 YNNKEL (reference sequence). CDR3 nucleotide sequence: TGTGCCAGCAGCCAAGATTCGGGGGTTCTTAAGCTGTTTTTT. Encoded protein: CASSQDSGVLKLFF.

The chain's CDR3 is CASSLRTSGANVLTF. In DNA form, the CDR3 reads TGTGCCAGCAGCTTAAGGACGTCTGGGGCCAACGTCCTGACTTTC. J is TRBJ2-6 and V is TRBV7-2, with D unclear. The CDR3 loop spans 15 amino acids. V was trimmed by 2 bases and J by 1 base, leaving 6 bases between them. From germline, CDR1 is SGHTA and CDR2 FQGNSA.

This clonotype was detected only a few times. V usage is TRBV7-9 and J usage is TRBJ2-6; D perhaps matches TRBD2 (5 bases). The ends were cut back, 5 bases at V and 2 bases at J, with 13 bases in the middle. Germline V gene data show CDR1 as SEHNR and CDR2 as FQNEAQ (reference sequence). This CDR3 has 16 residues. The CDR3 region is CASSPRTVAGANVLTF. The CDR3 DNA sequence: TGTGCCAGCAGCCCCCGGACTGTTGCTGGGGCCAACGTCCTGACTTTC.

This clonotype was observed a handful of times. The chain is built from TRBV7-2 and TRBJ1-4, with 8 bases that match TRBD1. The CDR3 runs to 14 residues. Germline V CDR1 and CDR2: SGHTA, FQGNSA. Germline trimming cut 5 bases from V and 7 bases from J; bases unmatched to any gene: 6. The CDR3 DNA reads TGTGCCAGCAGCGTACAGGGGGGCCCTGAAAAACTGTTTTTT. Protein sequence: CASSVQGGPEKLFF.

The rearrangement joins TRBV11-2 to TRBJ2-7; D remains unclear. The ends were cut back, 1 base at V and 4 bases at J, with 8 bases in the middle. The CDR3 sequence is 13 residues long. The V gene's germline CDR1 is SGHAT and CDR2 FQNNGV. The CDR3 here is CASSLGLHYEQYF. In nucleotides, the CDR3 is TGTGCCAGCAGCTTAGGCCTCCATTACGAGCAGTACTTC.

V usage is TRBV5-8 and J usage is TRBJ2-1; D remains ambiguous. Per the germline V gene, CDR1 is SGHTS and CDR2 is YDEGEE. The CDR3 is made up of 17 amino acids. With 2 bases removed from V and 0 bases from J, the gap between germline ends came to 15 bases. The CDR3 DNA sequence: TGTGCCAGCAGCTTTACGGTGGATCCACTCTCCTACAATGAGCAGTTCTTC. It yields the protein CASSFTVDPLSYNEQFF.

This clonotype appeared many times. The chain uses TRBV5-6 and TRBJ2-3, with 8 bases lining up with TRBD1. CDR1 and CDR2 (germline): SGHDT, YYEEEE. The CDR3 has 14 residues. V lost 7 bases to trimming and J lost 1 base; unmatched junction nucleotides: 5. CDR3 protein: CASCRDRRTDTQYF. The CDR3 DNA is TGTGCCAGCTGCCGGGACAGGCGCACAGATACGCAGTATTTT.

This chain joins TRBV5-1 and TRBJ2-5; D is perhaps TRBD1 (5 bases). V lost 6 bases, J lost 4 bases, and 10 bases lay in between. This CDR3 contains 12 residues. CDR1 is SGHRS, CDR2 YFSETQ, per germline. The DNA of the CDR3 is TGCGCCAGCAAAAAGGGGTCAGAGACCCAGTACTTC. Its protein product is CASKKGSETQYF.

The genes are TRBV18 and TRBJ1-1; D not certain. Per germline, CDR1 KGHSH and CDR2 LQKENI. V was shortened by 6 bases and J by 8 bases, with 10 bases between the two germline ends. The CDR3 consists of 11 residues. The CDR3 DNA reads as TGTGCCAGCTCCGGTGCCGAGGAAGCTTTCTTT. This gives the protein CASSGAEEAFF.

The chain uses TRBV5-1 and TRBJ2-5; D remains ambiguous. V lost 0 bases and J lost 1, with 7 bases in between. Looked up from germline, CDR1 is SGHRS and CDR2 is YFSETQ. The CDR3 length is 14 residues. The CDR3 region has the DNA TGCGCCAGCAGCTTGGGTGTATTCCAAGAGACCCAGTACTTC. Amino acids: CASSLGVFQETQYF.

This clonotype was seen ten or more times. The CDR3 nucleotides are TGCGCCAGCAGCTTGGACCCGAGCTCCTACGAGCAGTACTTC. Translating it yields CASSLDPSSYEQYF. This chain connects TRBV5-1 to TRBJ2-7; D not resolved. The V end lost 0 bases, the J end lost 0 bases, and 7 bases lay between the germline ends. The germline gives CDR1 SGHRS, CDR2 YFSETQ. The CDR3 runs to 14 residues.

This chain connects TRBV12-3 or TRBV12-4 to TRBJ2-1; D possibly matches TRBD1 or TRBD2 (7 bases each). Deletions cut 2 bases from V and 7 bases from J, with 15 bases between. The length of the CDR3 is 15 residues. The CDR3 DNA sequence: TGTGCCAGCAGTTTACGCAGGGGGGGCCGTAATGAGCAGTTCTTC. This sequence encodes CASSLRRGGRNEQFF.

This clonotype was found a few times. This chain links TRBV18 with TRBJ2-7; D is undetermined. CDR1 and CDR2 (germline): KGHSH, LQKENI. V was trimmed by 5 bases and J by 1 base, leaving 15 bases between them. This CDR3 contains 15 residues. The CDR3: CASSKDGVLSYEQYF. CDR3 nucleotides: TGTGCCAGCTCAAAGGATGGAGTCCTATCCTACGAGCAGTACTTC. Combining the CDR3 with reference TRBV18 and TRBJ2-7 gives the whole variable domain NAGVMQNPRHLVRRRGQEARLRCSPMKGHSHVYWYRQLPEEGLKFMVYLQKENIIDESGMPKERFSAEFPKEGPSILRIQQVVRGDSAAYFCASSKDGVLSYEQYFGPGTRLTVT.

The chain uses TRBV7-9 and TRBJ1-2, with D possibly TRBD1 on 6 matching bases. This CDR3 contains 15 residues. Germline lookup yields CDR1 SEHNR and CDR2 FQNEAQ (reference sequence). Trimming left V 4 bases short and J 4 bases short, with 16 bases between. CDR3 nucleotide sequence: TGTGCCAGCAGCTCCCGTGGCAGGGGCGTCTATGGCTACACCTTC. This sequence encodes CASSSRGRGVYGYTF.

This chain joins TRBV13 and TRBJ2-6; D gene unclear. The CDR3 loop spans 13 amino acids. In germline, CDR1 is PRHDT, CDR2 FYEKMQ (reference sequence). The V gene lost 5 bases and the J gene lost 2 bases, with 4 bases spanning the gap. CDR3 coding DNA: TGTGCCAGCAGCGCTACTGGGGCCAACGTCCTGACTTTC. Its translation is CASSATGANVLTF.

The chain joins TRBV5-6 to TRBJ2-5, with D hard to call. Germline-derived CDR1 and CDR2 are SGHDT and YYEEEE. The CDR3 loop spans 17 amino acids. Trimming pared 0 bases from V and 1 base from J, leaving 16 bases between. CDR3 sequence: CASSLASRQWIQETQYF. The CDR3, as DNA: TGTGCCAGCAGCTTGGCGTCTCGTCAGTGGATCCAAGAGACCCAGTACTTC.